This T cell receptor (beta chain) was obtained from a study of shared clonotypes between healthy human individuals. General study points: Several donors shared 4.5% to 6.5% of their naive CD4 clonotypes.

Deletions cut 6 bases from V and 0 bases from J, with 11 bases between. Germline CDR1 reads MDHEN; CDR2 reads SYDVKM. The CDR3 extends over 14 amino acids. Turning to this clone: Its antigen is not identified. Different DNA sequences within this sample yield the same CDR3.

Clones were sequenced by immunoSEQ multiplex PCR, and TCRdb holds only the in-frame ones, with some missing. The table shows 2,500,000 or so clones, with just under 95% occurring only once. This receptor was obtained from a man between 18 and 35 years old in good health. Some clones in this sample may be carry-over from other donors' samples. Material for sequencing was naive CD4+ T cells from PBMCs. The subset denotes: CD45RA+ positively selected. J is TRBJ1-1 and V is TRBV28, with D possibly being TRBD1 (6 bases). This chain's CDR3 is CASRLRGMNTEAFF. CDR3 nucleotide sequence: TGTGCCAGCAGACTCAGGGGTATGAACACTGAAGCTTTCTTT.